The clone carrying this TCR beta chain was counted a few times. The antigen is unknown. These data come from a study of response to subunit inactivated influenza vaccine. TCRdb analysed the RT-PCR reads with MiXCR anew, one entry per CDR3 protein. The table lists a few hundred thousand distinct CDR3 sequences, about 14% of them singletons, with 11% in the top ten. This CDR3 contains 17 residues. Study-wide points: Authors proposed each seasonal influenza vaccination draws in few new T cells.

The receptor was isolated from a man aged 50-59 years who received an inactivated influenza vaccine. The starting material was PBMCs from blood, obtained 11 to 12 days after vaccination. The chain couples TRBV21-1 to TRBJ2-7; the DNA was not used to check the table's D call, TRBD1. TRBV21-1 has pseudogene status. The CDR3 loop reads CASSKADPGTGFDEQYF. CDR3 DNA sequence: TGTGCCAGCAGCAAAGCGGACCCCGGGACAGGCTTCGACGAGCAGTACTTC.